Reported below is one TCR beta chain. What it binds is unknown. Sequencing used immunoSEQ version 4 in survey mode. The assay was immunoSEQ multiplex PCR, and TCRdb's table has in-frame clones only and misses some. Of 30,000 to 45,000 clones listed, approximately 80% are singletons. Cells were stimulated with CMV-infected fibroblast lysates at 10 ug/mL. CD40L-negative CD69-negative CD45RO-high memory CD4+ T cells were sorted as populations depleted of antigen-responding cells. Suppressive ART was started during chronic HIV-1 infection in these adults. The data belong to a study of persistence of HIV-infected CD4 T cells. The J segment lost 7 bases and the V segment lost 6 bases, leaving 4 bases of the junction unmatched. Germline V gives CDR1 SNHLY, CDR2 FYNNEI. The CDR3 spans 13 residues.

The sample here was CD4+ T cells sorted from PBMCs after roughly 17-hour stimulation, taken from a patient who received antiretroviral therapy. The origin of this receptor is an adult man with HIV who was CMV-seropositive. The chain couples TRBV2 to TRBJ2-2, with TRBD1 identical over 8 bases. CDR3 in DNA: TGTGCCAGCAGCTCAGGGGGCCTCGGGGAGCTGTTTTTT. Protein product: CASSSGGLGELFF. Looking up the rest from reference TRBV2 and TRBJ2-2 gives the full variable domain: EPEVTQTPSHQVTQMGQEVILRCVPISNHLYFYWYRQILGQKVEFLVSFYNNEISEKSEIFDDQFSVERPDGSNFTLKIRSTKLEDSAMYFCASSSGGLGELFFGEGSRLTVL.